This T cell receptor beta chain derives from a study of Ad26.COV2.S vaccination and SARS-CoV-2 variants. Study-level background: In the study, Ad26.COV2.S was injected intramuscularly once, or twice 56 days apart. Notes on the study in general: Spike-specific CD8+ and CD4+ T cell responses reportedly showed substantial breadth after vaccination.

Germline CDR1 is SQVTM and CDR2 is ANQGSEA. The CDR3 extends over 14 amino acids. With V trimmed by 0 bases and J by 7 bases, 9 bases remained unmatched. Treatment here: about 20 received Ad26.COV2.S at low or high dose, single or two shots; five or six received placebo; per-sample allocation not given. Collection of samples fell on day 63 after the first vaccine or placebo injection. The shot given was an Ad26 vector that makes Wuhan-strain SARS-CoV-2 spike. Some clones are missing from TCRdb's copy, which holds only in-frame ones; the method was immunoSEQ multiplex PCR. The sample has some 450,000 clones, 90% seen once. Only a few counts were recorded for this clone. Its antigen remains unidentified.

Sequenced here: peripheral blood, sampled in a trial of Ad26.COV2.S vaccine versus placebo. The genes are TRBV29-1 and TRBJ2-7; TRBD1 matches at 7 bases. The clonotype originates from a person aged 18-65 years who received the Ad26.COV2.S COVID-19 vaccine or a placebo. CDR3 in DNA: TGCAGCGTTGAAGATGCGACAGGGACAAGGGAGCAGTACTTC. It is translated as CSVEDATGTREQYF.